Sequencing of this T cell receptor beta chain was carried out in a study of blood T cells in healthy people across ages. Points from the study as a whole: Across samples, TCR beta diversity tracked strongly with naive T cell percentage. Diversity estimates drawn from one million T cells were deemed underestimates.

This CDR3 region has 15 residues. CDR1 and CDR2 (germline): SGHTA, FQGNSA. Primed by a sample-barcoded 5' primer and a J-beta primer mix, a second PCR proceeded for 7 to 11 cycles. From the 5' RACE reads, TCRdb called clonotypes with MiXCR, one entry per CDR3 protein. The sample lists roughly 900,000 distinct CDR3 sequences, about 28% occurring once. Points on this clonotype: The antigen is undetermined. A read error may be the cause here, since a much bigger clone is one base away.

This sequence originates from a woman older than 75 in good health. The gene calls are TRBV7-2 and TRBJ2-6; the D call may be TRBD1 or TRBD2 (6 bases each). The sequenced material came from blood. The CDR3 DNA reads TGTGCCAGCAGCCCAACGCGTAGGGGGGCCAACGTCCGGACTTTC. This sequence encodes CASSPTRRGANVRTF. Full variable domain (missing parts from reference TRBV7-2 and TRBJ2-6): GAGVSQSPSNKVTEKGKDVELRCDPISGHTALYWYRQSLGQGLEFLIYFQGNSAPDKSGLPSDRFSAERTGGSVSTLTIQRTQQEDSAVYLCASSPTRRGANVRTFGAGSRLTVL.